Listed below are T cell receptor beta chains from one sample, sequenced in a study of CD8 T cells in ankylosing spondylitis. Via MiXCR, TCRdb re-called the 5' RACE reads, giving one row per CDR3 protein. The repertoire holds about 460,000 distinct CDR3 sequences, with approximately 5% as singletons. The sample was blood, either unsorted or a sorted T cell fraction (not recorded which). Every receptor here comes from a male donor with ankylosing spondylitis. CDR3s leave out the opening cysteine and the closing phenylalanine or tryptophan.

j_gene | len | v_gene | CDR3aa
TRBJ2-1 | 13 | TRBV6-5 | ASSYTGTDYNEQF
TRBJ2-7 | 12 | TRBV6-1 | ASRRRARPYEQY
TRBJ2-2 | 14 | TRBV4-2 | ASSQEREDVTGELF
TRBJ2-3 | 11 | TRBV7-2 | ASSLFRTDTQY
TRBJ2-1 | 10 | TRBV7-2 | ASSFPENEQF
TRBJ1-2 | 14 | TRBV6-1 | ASIPTRTGDGYGYT
TRBJ2-7 | 13 | TRBV7-9 | ASNTQRGSSYEQY
TRBJ2-5 | 11 | TRBV11-2 | ASSLTGRTTQY
TRBJ2-6 | 12 | TRBV12-3/TRBV12-4 | ASSLPPPRGVLT
TRBJ2-5 | 11 | TRBV11-2 | ASSLEGPATQY
TRBJ2-1 | 15 | TRBV29-1 | SAPRLAGPRISNEQF
TRBJ2-5 | 10 | TRBV29-1 | SVVTSVETQY
TRBJ1-2 | 12 | TRBV3-1 | ASSRGQGDYGYT
TRBJ2-5 | 12 | TRBV6-1 | ASIRREGGKTQY
TRBJ2-1 | 13 | TRBV12-3/TRBV12-4 | ASSLRALAYNEQF
TRBJ1-1 | 11 | TRBV29-1 | SVKGGWNTEAF
TRBJ2-5 | 12 | TRBV6-5 | ASSSGGQRETQY
TRBJ2-2 | 12 | TRBV10-3 | ATTGQWDTGELF
TRBJ2-2 | 13 | TRBV4-2 | ASSHGQATIGELF
TRBJ1-5 | 12 | TRBV6-1 | ATSRLEGNQPQH
TRBJ2-3 | 12 | TRBV28 | ASSGRPFVDTQY
TRBJ1-4 | 11 | TRBV29-1 | SVRAAPNEKLF
TRBJ1-1 | 13 | TRBV4-3 | ASSLRDRGLTEAF
TRBJ2-5 | 13 | TRBV20-1 | SARDIRTQGETQY
TRBJ2-5 | 11 | TRBV20-1 | SARRGGQETQY
TRBJ1-6 | 14 | TRBV4-3 | ASSQVTGGSNSPLH
TRBJ2-3 | 14 | TRBV4-1 | ASSPPRSGPTDTQY
TRBJ1-2 | 13 | TRBV28 | ASSPPSTGDYGYT
TRBJ2-1 | 13 | TRBV12-3/TRBV12-4 | ASTLEQAVGNEQF
TRBJ2-3 | 12 | TRBV24-1 | ATKSGPSTDTQY
TRBJ2-7 | 12 | TRBV6-1 | ASTPVSLNYEQY
TRBJ2-7 | 13 | TRBV9 | ASSVGWGTTYEQY
TRBJ1-3 | 12 | TRBV7-9 | ASSFGGDGNTIY
TRBJ2-5 | 13 | TRBV9 | ASSVLGGAEETQY
TRBJ1-2 | 11 | TRBV20-1 | SAWIPGNYGYT
TRBJ1-2 | 11 | TRBV20-1 | SAERGGAGGYT
TRBJ1-5 | 13 | TRBV6-5 | ASSYSSGTNQPQH
TRBJ1-1 | 13 | TRBV5-6 | ASSPEWAADTEAF
TRBJ2-2 | 13 | TRBV5-1 | ASSLVMGATGELF
TRBJ1-1 | 11 | TRBV6-1 | ASSSQGRTEAF
TRBJ2-5 | 12 | TRBV5-1 | ASSDGGVGETQY
TRBJ1-2 | 9 | TRBV20-1 | IVTGDHGYT
TRBJ2-3 | 14 | TRBV7-2 | ASSLGGSGSADTQY
TRBJ2-1 | 14 | TRBV14 | ASSQDPSGGLNEQF
TRBJ2-2 | 13 | TRBV12-3/TRBV12-4 | ASSFGLEGSRALF
TRBJ1-2 | 11 | TRBV6-2/TRBV6-3 | ASSEGGLYGYT
TRBJ2-3 | 11 | TRBV5-1 | ASSLTTPDTQY
TRBJ1-2 | 12 | TRBV5-1 | ASSLALGKFGYT